Included here is one T cell receptor (beta chain) sequence, with context. Authors' processing steps: Scientists estimated how many nucleated cells there were by amplifying reference gene primers. Using immunoSEQ multiplex PCR, the repertoire was profiled, and TCRdb retains in-frame clones only, with some absent. V and J calls and clone size are those listed in that table; D and trimming were worked out from the DNA. The table includes approximately 190,000 clones, 82% detected once. Per the germline V gene, CDR1 is SGHTA and CDR2 is FQGNSA. V was pared by 1 base and J by 5 bases, with 6 bases between. This CDR3 comprises 13 residues. These data originate in a study of blood T cell repertoires in COVID-19.

This chain connects TRBV7-2 to TRBJ2-1; no clear D. Sequencing used peripheral blood. This receptor was obtained from a woman aged 55-69 years with COVID-19, enrolled during active disease. CDR3 nucleotides: TGTGCCAGCAGCTTAGACCAGAACAATGAGCAGTTCTTC. It translates to CASSLDQNNEQFF.